This T cell receptor beta chain derives from a study of blood T cells in healthy people across ages. Study observations and caveats: Roughly linearly, TCR beta diversity per million T cells fell as age increased.

The second PCR ran 7 to 11 cycles with a sample-barcoded 5' primer and J-beta primers. Every cDNA molecule carried a tag from a template-switch adaptor bearing 12 random nucleotides. TCRdb recomputed calls from the 5' RACE reads with MiXCR, one row per CDR3 protein. The sample contains about 1.6 million distinct CDR3 sequences, roughly 32% of which appear only once. Researchers isolated at least 7 million PBMCs per sample. The CDR3 runs 17 residues. Looked up from germline, CDR1 is MNHNY and CDR2 is SVGAGI (reference sequence). V was pared by 0 bases and J by 10 bases, with 10 bases of the junction left unmatched. This clonotype was counted between two and nine times. Antigen specificity is unknown.

The specimen was blood. This TCR was recovered from a woman in her twenties or thirties in good health. The chain is built from TRBV6-6 and TRBJ2-1, with TRBD2 matching 12 bases. CDR3 sequence reads: CASSYSRLAGVYSEQFF. The CDR3 nucleotides are TGTGCCAGCAGTTACTCGAGACTAGCGGGAGTGTATTCCGAGCAGTTCTTC.